Listed below are T cell receptor beta chains from one sample, sequenced in a study of T cell repertoires in cytomegalovirus infection. No antigen has been assigned to these receptors. TCRdb recomputed calls from the reads with MiXCR, one row per CDR3 protein. The sample yields approximately 730,000 distinct CDR3 sequences, around 30% seen once. The sample in question was cultured PBMCs, obtained from culture after CMV antigen stimulation. These receptors came from a human donor in good health (CMV status not recorded). Some clones in this sample may be carry-over from other donors' samples. The CDR3 runs from the conserved cysteine through the conserved F or W.

TRBJ1-2 | TRBV7-9 | CASRSQVNYGYTF
TRBJ2-2 | TRBV7-8 | CASSWRNTGELFF
TRBJ2-5 | TRBV6-1 | CASMGGAAQETQYF
TRBJ2-5 | TRBV15 | CATSRDSSILQETQYF
TRBJ2-1 | TRBV11-3 | CASSFPGRDEQFF
TRBJ1-2 | TRBV7-9 | CASSLDLRGAGGYTF
TRBJ2-5 | TRBV29-1 | CSVRRGMETQYF
TRBJ2-1 | TRBV5-4 | CASRQEYNEQFF
TRBJ2-5 | TRBV27 | CASRVAGPLGTQYF
TRBJ2-5 | TRBV12-3/TRBV12-4 | CASSAPGLAGETQYF
TRBJ2-7 | TRBV12-3/TRBV12-4 | CASSHRDIGYEQYF
TRBJ1-3 | TRBV6-1 | CASSEGRSSGNTIYF
TRBJ2-5 | TRBV5-1 | CASSATGVPPETQYF
TRBJ2-7 | TRBV12-3/TRBV12-4 | CASRLGSSYEQYF
TRBJ2-7 | TRBV7-6 | CASSLADLRRIVEQYF
TRBJ1-2 | TRBV7-8 | CASSSRTQFEGYTF
TRBJ1-1 | TRBV5-4 | CASSRGTGGQTEAFF
TRBJ1-6 | TRBV20-1 | CSAMTGGDSPLHF
TRBJ1-6 | TRBV27 | CASSSPGLVNSPLHF
TRBJ2-3 | TRBV20-1 | CSVLASDTQYF
TRBJ2-5 | TRBV7-2 | CASSSSLSGRGETQYF
TRBJ2-3 | TRBV7-9 | CASQARGTDTQYF
TRBJ1-1 | TRBV5-5 | CASSLGVKGRPEAFF
TRBJ2-4 | TRBV7-2 | CASSRPAGAAKNIQYF
TRBJ1-2 | TRBV7-2 | CASSSWDSHYSSYGYTF
TRBJ2-5 | TRBV18 | CASSPGRGLETQYF
TRBJ2-7 | TRBV30 | CAWRSTDRYEQYF
TRBJ2-1 | TRBV7-6 | CASSSRLAGNNEQFF
TRBJ2-1 | TRBV20-1 | CSAFPGTSGRQTQFF
TRBJ1-1 | TRBV5-6 | CASSLAQSNTEAFF
TRBJ1-2 | TRBV20-1 | CSARDSRGDGYTF
TRBJ2-7 | TRBV18 | CASSPSGGRYEQYF
TRBJ2-3 | TRBV4-2 | CASSQDMAGSTDTQYF
TRBJ1-1 | TRBV2 | CATNFDGNTEAFF
TRBJ2-7 | TRBV7-6 | CASSYDRGPIYEQYF
TRBJ2-7 | TRBV7-9 | CASSGGGMYEQYF
TRBJ1-3 | TRBV7-2 | CASSRQPGSGNTIYF
TRBJ2-1 | TRBV6-1 | CATATGTSGTNEQFF
TRBJ1-2 | TRBV19 | CASRPWDSQGRNYGYTF
TRBJ1-2 | TRBV5-4 | CASSSGQGAISYTF
TRBJ2-5 | TRBV2 | CASSDLAGGQETQYF
TRBJ2-7 | TRBV30 | CAWSAFNYEQYF
TRBJ1-1 | TRBV6-2/TRBV6-3 | CASSYSPVTEAFF
TRBJ2-7 | TRBV7-2 | CASSLTGTGSYEQYF
TRBJ2-5 | TRBV7-2 | CASSDGTSGGKETQYF
TRBJ2-2 | TRBV28 | CASLPHSGTSAGELFF
TRBJ1-6 | TRBV12-3/TRBV12-4 | CASSARNPPLHF
TRBJ1-6 | TRBV3-1 | CASSLYLSSYNSPLHF
TRBJ2-2 | TRBV6-5 | CASSLQGTYTGELFF
TRBJ2-6 | TRBV7-2 | CASSLAGAGGANVLTF
TRBJ1-1 | TRBV5-4 | CASREQGSGEAFF
TRBJ1-6 | TRBV11-3 | CASSFTSNSPLHF
TRBJ1-2 | TRBV7-8 | CASSLETGSGGYTF